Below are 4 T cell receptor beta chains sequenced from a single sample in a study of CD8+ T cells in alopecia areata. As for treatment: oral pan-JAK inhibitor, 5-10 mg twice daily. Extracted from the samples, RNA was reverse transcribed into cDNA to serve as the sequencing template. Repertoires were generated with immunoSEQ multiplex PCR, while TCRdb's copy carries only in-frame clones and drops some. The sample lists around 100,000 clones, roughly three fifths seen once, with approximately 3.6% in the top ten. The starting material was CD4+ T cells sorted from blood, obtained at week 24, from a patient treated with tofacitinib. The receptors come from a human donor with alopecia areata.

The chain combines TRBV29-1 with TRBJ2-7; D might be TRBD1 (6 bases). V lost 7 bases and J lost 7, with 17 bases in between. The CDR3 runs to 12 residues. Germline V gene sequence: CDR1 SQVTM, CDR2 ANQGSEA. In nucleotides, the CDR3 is TGCAGCGCAAGCACAGGGTGGGAAGAGCAGTACTTC. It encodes CSASTGWEEQYF.

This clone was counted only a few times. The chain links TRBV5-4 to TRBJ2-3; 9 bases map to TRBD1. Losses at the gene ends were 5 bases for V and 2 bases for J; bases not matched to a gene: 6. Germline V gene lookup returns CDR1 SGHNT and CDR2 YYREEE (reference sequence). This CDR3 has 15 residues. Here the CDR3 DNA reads TGTGCCAGCAGATCAGGACAGGGGTACACAGATACGCAGTATTTT. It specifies CASRSGQGYTDTQYF.

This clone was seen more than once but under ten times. The CDR3 DNA reads TGTGCCAGCGGGGTCTCGAACACTGAAGCTTTCTTT. The encoded protein is CASGVSNTEAFF. The chain is built from TRBV7-9 and TRBJ1-1; no definite D call. Germline values: CDR1 SEHNR, CDR2 FQNEAQ (reference sequence). V lost 8 bases and J 1 base, leaving 8 bases between the germline ends. The CDR3 runs 12 residues. Supplemented by reference TRBV7-9 and TRBJ1-1, the full variable domain reads DTGVSQNPRHKITKRGQNVTFRCDPISEHNRLYWYRQTLGQGPEFLTYFQNEAQLEKSRLLSDRFSAERPKGSFSTLEIQRTEQGDSAMYLCASGVSNTEAFFGQGTRLTVV.

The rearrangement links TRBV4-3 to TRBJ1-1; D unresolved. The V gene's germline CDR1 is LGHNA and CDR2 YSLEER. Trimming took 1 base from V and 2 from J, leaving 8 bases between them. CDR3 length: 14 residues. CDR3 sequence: CASSQALHNTEAFF. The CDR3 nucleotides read TGCGCCAGCAGCCAAGCATTACACAACACTGAAGCTTTCTTT.